A single sample is the source of the 25 T cell receptor beta chains below, sequenced in a study of Graves' ophthalmopathy and Graves' hyperthyroidism. TCR beta CDR3 amplification used RNA transcripts. The first round was an RT-PCR with HTBI primers, and the second round was a multiplex PCR. TCRdb processed the multiplex PCR reads anew with MiXCR; each CDR3 protein has one entry. The table records around 1,200,000 distinct CDR3 sequences, less than 45% of them present only once. Sequenced sample: peripheral blood or thyroid tissue (not recorded which). The receptors derive from an adult man with Graves' hyperthyroidism.

This clonotype was seen at least ten times. This sequence joins TRBV5-1 and TRBJ1-2; D is unclear. CDR3 length equals 13 residues. V shed 0 bases and J shed 3 bases, with 6 bases lying between them. The V gene's germline CDR1 is SGHRS and CDR2 YFSETQ. CDR3 bases: TGCGCCAGCAGCTTGGTCCAGGACTATGGCTACACCTTC. Protein: CASSLVQDYGYTF.

The sample holds many counts of this clonotype. The CDR3 here is CASKGGDGETQYF. The CDR3 DNA reads TGTGCCAGTAAAGGCGGGGATGGGGAGACCCAGTACTTC. This chain links TRBV7-9 with TRBJ2-5; possible D gene TRBD2, 6 bases. Germline V gene data show CDR1 as SEHNR and CDR2 as FQNEAQ (reference sequence). V was cut by 9 bases and J by 5 bases, with 16 bases left in between. This CDR3 contains 13 residues.

CDR3 nucleotide sequence: TGTGCCAGCAGTTTGGGCAGATACTTGGATTCACCCCTCCACTTT. This sequence encodes CASSLGRYLDSPLHF. This chain links TRBV12-3 or TRBV12-4 with TRBJ1-6; no reliable D call. Trimming removed 3 bases at V and 8 bases at J, with 14 bases between. This CDR3 is built from 15 residues.

This clonotype was counted a few times. This chain uses TRBV4-3 with TRBJ1-4; no definite D call. The germline V gene has CDR1 LGHNA and CDR2 YSLEER. V was cut by 4 bases and J by 0 bases, with 9 bases left in between. The CDR3 length is 15 residues. The CDR3 sequence is CASSRERATNEKLFF. The CDR3 nucleotides are TGCGCCAGCAGCCGAGAAAGAGCAACTAATGAAAAACTGTTTTTT.

There are many counts of this clonotype. The chain combines TRBV10-2 with TRBJ1-6; no reliable D call. The V and J ends lost 2 bases and 4 bases respectively, with 6 bases between them. The V gene's germline CDR1 is WSHSY and CDR2 SAAADI. CDR3 length: 14 residues. CDR3 in amino acids: CASSEVAYNSPLHF. The CDR3 DNA reads as TGCGCCAGCAGTGAGGTCGCTTATAATTCACCCCTCCACTTT.

This clonotype came up many times. The chain is built from TRBV10-3 and TRBJ1-5; a weak D match, TRBD1 (6 bases). Germline values: CDR1 ENHRY, CDR2 SYGVKD. Trimming removed 2 bases at V and 6 bases at J, with 11 bases between. CDR3 length: 14 amino acids. CDR3 nucleotides: TGTGCCATCAGTGAGGAGGGGGGTCTTCAGCCCCAGCATTTT. It encodes CAISEEGGLQPQHF.

Many counts were recorded for this clonotype. V and J are TRBV5-8 and TRBJ2-5, with 9 bases matching TRBD2. CDR1 is SGHTS and CDR2 is YDEGEE in the germline V gene. Germline trimming cut 9 bases from V and 6 bases from J; bases unmatched to any gene: 12. This CDR3 region has 14 residues. As DNA, the CDR3 is TGTGCCACCGCGGGCGGGGGGGCCGGGAAGACCCAGTACTTC. This sequence encodes CATAGGGAGKTQYF.

This clonotype was seen once. The rearrangement uses TRBV5-1 and TRBJ2-7, with TRBD1 identical over 9 bases. This CDR3 is 16 amino acids long. Looked up from germline, CDR1 is SGHRS and CDR2 is YFSETQ. The V gene end was trimmed by 5 bases and the J gene end by 5 bases; junction bases not matched to a gene: 14. CDR3 DNA: TGCGCCAGCAGGAACCCTTGGGACAGGGTCTGGGACGAGCAGTACTTC. This codes for CASRNPWDRVWDEQYF. The variable domain in full, with the rest retrieved from reference TRBV5-1 and TRBJ2-7, is KAGVTQTPRYLIKTRGQQVTLSCSPISGHRSVSWYQQTPGQGLQFLFEYFSETQRNKGNFPGRFSGRQFSNSRSEMNVSTLELGDSALYLCASRNPWDRVWDEQYFGPGTRLTVT.

This clonotype was detected ten times or more. The rearrangement links TRBV9 to TRBJ2-7; 10 bases agree with TRBD1. V gave up 0 bases and J gave up 3 bases; unmatched junction bases: 3. Germline CDR1 SGDLS, CDR2 YYNGEE. This CDR3 is 15 amino acids long. CDR3 amino acids: CASSVADRGLYEQYF. For the CDR3, the DNA is TGTGCCAGCAGCGTAGCTGACAGGGGGCTCTACGAGCAGTACTTC.

This clonotype has a count of ten or more. The chain links TRBV12-3 or TRBV12-4 to TRBJ2-7, with D possibly matching TRBD2 (5 bases). The CDR3 is 12 residues long. V lost 4 bases to trimming and J lost 13 bases, with 17 bases between them. DNA for the CDR3: TGTGCCAGCAGTTCCGCCCCGGGAACCCGATACTTC. Protein product: CASSSAPGTRYF.

This chain links TRBV3-1 with TRBJ2-5; weak D call: TRBD1 (6 bases). The CDR3 consists of 15 residues. Deletions cut 4 bases from V and 1 base from J, with 13 bases between. Germline values: CDR1 LGHDT, CDR2 YNNKEL (reference sequence). The CDR3 loop reads CASSLHPDSQETQYF. DNA of the CDR3: TGTGCCAGCAGCCTCCACCCGGACAGCCAAGAGACCCAGTACTTC.

This clonotype was counted many times. The chain recombines TRBV24-1 with TRBJ2-5, with 7 nucleotides matching TRBD2. Germline V gene sequence: CDR1 KGHDR, CDR2 SFDVKD. The CDR3 runs to 13 residues. Unmatched junction bases numbered 1, after V lost 4 bases and J lost 3 bases. CDR3 in DNA: TGTGCCACCAGTGAAGCGGGGAAAGAGACCCAGTACTTC. Translating gives CATSEAGKETQYF.

The chain joins TRBV5-6 to TRBJ1-2; TRBD1 aligns across 8 bases. Germline assignment: CDR1 SGHDT and CDR2 YYEEEE. This CDR3 comprises 14 residues. V dropped 5 bases and J dropped 8; count of bases not matched to a gene: 11. CDR3 bases: TGTGCCAGCAGTTGGTGGGGACAGGTCTCGGGCTACACCTTC. Residues: CASSWWGQVSGYTF. The variable domain in full, with the rest retrieved from reference TRBV5-6 and TRBJ1-2, is DAGVTQSPTHLIKTRGQQVTLRCSPKSGHDTVSWYQQALGQGPQFIFQYYEEEERQRGNFPDRFSGHQFPNYSSELNVNALLLGDSALYLCASSWWGQVSGYTFGSGTRLTVV.

The J gene is TRBJ2-7, the V gene TRBV7-9; D uncertain. Germline V gene data show CDR1 as SEHNR and CDR2 as FQNEAQ (reference sequence). The CDR3 sequence is 15 residues long. V lost 1 base, J lost 2 bases, and 12 bases lay in between. CDR3 region: CASSLEAGDAYEQYF. In DNA form, the CDR3 reads TGTGCCAGCAGCTTAGAGGCAGGAGATGCCTACGAGCAGTACTTC. Full variable domain (rest looked up from reference TRBV7-9 and TRBJ2-7): DTGVSQNPRHKITKRGQNVTFRCDPISEHNRLYWYRQTLGQGPEFLTYFQNEAQLEKSRLLSDRFSAERPKGSFSTLEIQRTEQGDSAMYLCASSLEAGDAYEQYFGPGTRLTVT.

The genes are TRBV29-1 and TRBJ2-7; 13 bases fit TRBD2. Germline CDR1 SQVTM, CDR2 ANQGSEA. The CDR3 length is 15 residues. With V trimmed by 6 bases and J by 5 bases, 10 bases remained unmatched. CDR3 residues: CSVSGTSGNYDEQYF. In DNA form, the CDR3 reads TGCAGCGTAAGTGGGACTAGCGGGAATTACGACGAGCAGTACTTC.

The V gene is TRBV29-1, the J gene TRBJ2-7; 11 bases fit TRBD2. TRBJ2-5 matches the DNA end more closely, so the J call is doubtful. This CDR3 spans 18 amino acids. Germline CDR1 reads SQVTM; CDR2 reads ANQGSEA. The CDR3 sequence: CSYGGTSLDPLAGGTQYF. The CDR3 nucleotides read TGCAGCTACGGAGGGACTAGCTTAGACCCCCTAGCGGGGGGGACCCAGTACTTC.

This clonotype was counted ten times or more. This sequence joins TRBV9 and TRBJ2-2, with D uncertain. Trimming removed 6 bases from V and 0 bases from J, with 12 bases in between. The CDR3 covers 15 residues. Germline V gene data show CDR1 as SGDLS and CDR2 as YYNGEE. CDR3 bases: TGTGCCAGCAAACGGACCGACGCGAACACCGGGGAGCTGTTTTTT. This sequence encodes CASKRTDANTGELFF.

The table lists this clonotype with many counts. The V call is TRBV10-2, the J call TRBJ2-7, with D possibly matching TRBD1 (5 bases). The CDR3 is 14 residues long. CDR1 is WSHSY, CDR2 SAAADI, per germline. Trimming removed 6 bases at V and 5 bases at J, with 17 bases between. The CDR3 loop is CASRQGPTLNEQYF. In DNA, the CDR3 is TGCGCCAGCAGGCAGGGCCCAACCTTAAACGAGCAGTACTTC.

Turning to this clonotype: In this CDR3 the conserved last residue, phenylalanine or tryptophan, is missing, so a read error is likely. It is unclear where the CDR3 begins or ends on the DNA, so no DNA is shown, and the CDR3 is as TCRdb lists it. The chain is built from TRBV2 and TRBJ1-1; TRBD1 is taken as the D call from the table, unchecked against the DNA. Germline V gives CDR1 SNHLY, CDR2 FYNNEI. The CDR3 has 8 amino acids, counting both end residues. The CDR3 is CASSEVGQ.

Turning to this clonotype: A much larger clonotype is one base distant, so this may be a read error. This chain joins TRBV7-9 and TRBJ1-1, with D uncertain. CDR1 is SEHNR and CDR2 is FQNEAQ in the germline V gene (reference sequence). The CDR3 runs 11 residues. DNA of the CDR3: TGTGCCGGCAGCTTAACATTTGAAGCTTTCTTT. Its translation: CAGSLTFEAFF.

Many counts were recorded for this clonotype. The V and J genes are TRBV11-2 and TRBJ2-7; the D is unclear. This CDR3 has 13 amino acids. The V gene's germline CDR1 is SGHAT and CDR2 FQNNGV. V gave up 5 bases and J gave up 4 bases, with 12 bases separating them. The CDR3 here is CASSDLLGYEQYF. DNA for the CDR3: TGTGCCAGCAGCGACTTGTTGGGGTACGAGCAGTACTTC.

This clonotype was observed a handful of times. This chain joins TRBV27 and TRBJ2-7; tentative D call: TRBD1 (5 bases). The CDR3 has 14 residues. CDR1 is MNHEY and CDR2 is SMNVEV in the germline V gene (reference sequence). Trimming pared 2 bases from V and 5 bases from J, leaving 13 bases between. The CDR3 is CASSLNQGQDEQYF. DNA of the CDR3: TGTGCCAGCAGTTTAAACCAGGGCCAAGACGAGCAGTACTTC.

A few counts support this clonotype. The chain employs TRBV2 and TRBJ2-7; maybe TRBD1 (5 bases). Trimming left V 6 bases short and J 3 bases short, with 15 bases between. There are 14 residues in the CDR3. The V gene's germline CDR1 is SNHLY and CDR2 FYNNEI. CDR3 coding DNA: TGTGCCAGCAGCCGAACGACAGCTGTCTACGAGCAGTACTTC. It translates to CASSRTTAVYEQYF.

This clonotype was seen many times. The V gene is TRBV7-9, the J gene TRBJ2-5, with D hard to call. The CDR3 covers 14 residues. Germline CDR1 SEHNR, CDR2 FQNEAQ (reference sequence). V was clipped by 8 bases and J by 0 bases, with 13 bases between them. CDR3 in amino acids: CASSGGSYQETQYF. In DNA, the CDR3 is TGTGCCAGCTCAGGCGGATCGTACCAAGAGACCCAGTACTTC.

As to this clonotype: The DNA is omitted, as the CDR3 cannot be located on it reliably, and the CDR3 follows TCRdb's listing. The gene calls are TRBV25-1 and TRBJ1-2; the table gives TRBD1 as D, unverified against the DNA. The CDR3 comprises 19 residues, both ends counted. Germline V gives CDR1 MGHDK, CDR2 SYGVNS. This CDR3 is CDSSIYLCSVVGGNYGYTF.